The rows below give T cell receptor beta chains drawn from one sample of a study of post-analysis software for immune sequencing data. From the PCR reads, TCRdb called clonotypes with MiXCR, one entry per CDR3 protein. There are hundreds of thousands of distinct CDR3 sequences in the sample; about 32% occur only once, and around 0.56% lies in the top ten. Sequencing input: blood. The receptors derive from a girl aged 10 to 17 with multiple sclerosis. CDR3s include the opening cysteine and the closing phenylalanine or tryptophan. A D gene is named only where the DNA matches it firmly. Clone size is shown for a subset of rows, as once, few, many or a class of expanded clone.

D,size,V,J,CDR3,DNA
NA,NA,TRBV6-4,TRBJ2-7,CASSALAGSSYERYF,TGTGCCAGCAGTGCCCTTGCGGGGAGCTCCTACGAGCGGTACTTC
TRBD1,NA,TRBV12-3/TRBV12-4,TRBJ1-5,CASSADGTANQPQHF,TGTGCCAGCAGTGCGGACGGGACAGCCAATCAGCCCCAGCATTTT
NA,NA,TRBV20-1,TRBJ2-1,CSATLGFGGPYNEQFF,TGCAGTGCTACTCTGGGGTTCGGGGGGCCCTACAATGAGCAGTTCTTC
NA,NA,TRBV7-2,TRBJ2-1,CASSLAPQPNEQFF,TGTGCCAGCAGCTTAGCGCCTCAGCCCAATGAGCAGTTCTTC
NA,NA,TRBV25-1,TRBJ1-1,CASSQRGEITEAFF,TGTGCCAGCAGTCAACGGGGGGAAATCACTGAAGCTTTCTTT
TRBD2,many,TRBV29-1,TRBJ2-1,CSVGLAGAVEQFF,TGCAGCGTCGGACTAGCGGGAGCGGTTGAGCAGTTCTTC
NA,NA,TRBV5-1,TRBJ2-1,CASSLGLPEQFF,TGCGCCAGCAGCTTGGGGCTACCTGAGCAGTTCTTC
TRBD2,few,TRBV5-1,TRBJ2-3,CAGRLAANTDTQYF,TGCGCCGGACGACTAGCGGCGAACACAGATACGCAGTATTTT
NA,NA,TRBV27,TRBJ2-3,CASRPFPGAYTDTQYF,TGTGCCAGCAGGCCCTTCCCGGGGGCTTACACAGATACGCAGTATTTT
NA,few,TRBV20-1,TRBJ2-2,CSVRQINTGELFF,TGCAGTGTTCGACAGATCAACACCGGGGAGCTGTTTTTT
NA,few,TRBV6-5,TRBJ2-3,CASSYSPRGTSSTDTQYF,TGTGCCAGCAGTTACTCTCCCAGGGGAACCTCTAGCACAGATACGCAGTATTTT
TRBD2,NA,TRBV6-5,TRBJ2-4,CASRQNVLAGENIQYF,TGTGCCAGCAGGCAGAATGTACTAGCGGGGGAAAACATTCAGTACTTC
TRBD1,NA,TRBV6-1,TRBJ1-1,CASRPGDRTEAFF,TGTGCCAGCAGGCCCGGGGACAGAACAGAAGCTTTCTTT
NA,few,TRBV5-1,TRBJ2-1,CASSPSLGDTNYNEQFF,TGCGCCAGCAGCCCCTCCTTGGGGGACACCAACTACAATGAGCAGTTCTTC
NA,few,TRBV20-1,TRBJ1-2,CSARDPTIPAGHTF,TGCAGTGCTAGAGACCCGACGATTCCGGCTGGCCACACCTTC
NA,NA,TRBV5-5,TRBJ2-5,CASSQGGRVETQYF,TGTGCCAGCAGCCAGGGGGGGCGCGTGGAGACCCAGTACTTC
NA,NA,TRBV27,TRBJ1-4,CASSLFRRGDRYNEKLFF,TGTGCCAGCAGTTTATTTCGAAGAGGGGACCGCTATAATGAAAAACTGTTTTTT
NA,NA,TRBV28,TRBJ2-1,CASSHSSGSYNEQFF,TGTGCCAGCAGCCACAGTAGCGGCTCCTACAATGAGCAGTTCTTC
TRBD2,few,TRBV4-1,TRBJ2-1,CASSQDGSAGVQFF,TGCGCCAGCAGCCAAGATGGATCGGCGGGAGTGCAGTTCTTC
NA,many,TRBV7-2,TRBJ2-6,CASSLGTDLSGANVLTF,TGTGCCAGCAGCTTAGGCACGGACCTATCTGGGGCCAACGTCCTGACTTTC
TRBD1,NA,TRBV4-1,TRBJ2-4,CASRQGPGAKNIQYF,TGCGCCAGCAGACAGGGGCCAGGAGCCAAAAACATTCAGTACTTC
TRBD1,few,TRBV28,TRBJ2-6,CASTFLHRGDSGANVLTF,TGTGCCAGCACCTTCCTCCACAGGGGAGACTCTGGGGCCAACGTCCTGACTTTC
NA,few,TRBV2,TRBJ1-2,CAGSVTGGYTF,TGTGCCGGCAGTGTGACCGGGGGCTACACCTTC
NA,NA,TRBV20-1,TRBJ2-6,CSVRARSGANVLTF,TGCAGTGTTAGAGCCCGCTCTGGGGCCAACGTCCTGACTTTC
NA,NA,TRBV7-8,TRBJ2-7,CASRRGWTYEQYF,TGTGCCAGCAGACGAGGATGGACCTACGAGCAGTACTTC
TRBD1,NA,TRBV20-1,TRBJ2-7,CSTVLSVGWDRGPQEIQYF,TGCAGTACGGTGCTCTCAGTAGGTTGGGACAGGGGGCCCCAGGAGATCCAGTACTTC
NA,few,TRBV5-1,TRBJ2-3,CASSLQPDLAGTQYF,TGCGCCAGCAGCTTGCAACCTGACCTAGCTGGTACGCAGTATTTT
NA,NA,TRBV7-2,TRBJ2-3,CASSFNVPPGTDTQYF,TGTGCCAGCAGCTTTAATGTTCCACCGGGGACAGATACGCAGTATTTT
TRBD2,NA,TRBV11-2,TRBJ2-5,CASSFSPSSAGVGETQYF,TGTGCCAGCAGCTTCTCCCCAAGTTCAGCGGGAGTCGGAGAGACCCAGTACTTC
TRBD1,NA,TRBV7-4,TRBJ1-4,CASSGRQGAREKLFF,TGTGCCAGCAGCGGAAGACAGGGGGCGCGTGAAAAACTGTTTTTT
NA,NA,TRBV15,TRBJ2-7,CATSRDYGNLYEQYF,TGTGCCACCAGCAGAGATTATGGAAATCTCTACGAGCAGTACTTC
NA,many,TRBV5-1,TRBJ2-1,CASSLGGHEQFF,TGCGCCAGCAGCCTTGGGGGTCATGAGCAGTTCTTC
TRBD2,NA,TRBV5-1,TRBJ2-3,CASSTERGGSTDTQYF,TGCGCCAGCAGCACCGAGCGGGGGGGTAGCACAGATACGCAGTATTTT
TRBD1,NA,TRBV11-2,TRBJ2-4,CASSLTGGQNIQYF,TGTGCCAGCAGCTTGACAGGGGGCCAAAACATTCAGTACTTC
NA,NA,TRBV5-1,TRBJ2-5,CASSSEGRRETQYF,TGCGCCAGCAGCTCCGAGGGGCGTCGAGAGACCCAGTACTTC
TRBD2,NA,TRBV7-9,TRBJ2-1,CASSKPGLAGAGEQFF,TGTGCCAGCAGCAAACCGGGACTAGCGGGGGCGGGCGAGCAGTTCTTC
NA,few,TRBV19,TRBJ2-5,CASSMGQLIHKETQYF,TGTGCCAGTAGTATGGGGCAGCTAATTCACAAAGAGACCCAGTACTTC
TRBD1,NA,TRBV18,TRBJ2-7,CASPWTGDESYEQYF,TGTGCCAGCCCTTGGACAGGGGATGAGTCCTACGAGCAGTACTTC
TRBD2,NA,TRBV28,TRBJ2-1,CASSLPSGRVFDEQFF,TGTGCCAGCAGTCTGCCTAGCGGGAGAGTTTTCGATGAGCAGTTCTTC
NA,NA,TRBV6-1,TRBJ2-7,CASSGRPNSYEQYF,TGTGCCAGCAGTGGGAGACCGAACTCCTACGAGCAGTACTTC
NA,few,TRBV7-9,TRBJ2-3,CASSNDGLGQYF,TGTGCCAGCAGTAACGATGGATTGGGTCAGTATTTT
TRBD2,NA,TRBV20-1,TRBJ2-5,CSADIPGGPGLAGETQYF,TGCAGTGCTGACATCCCAGGTGGCCCGGGACTAGCGGGGGAGACCCAGTACTTC
NA,NA,TRBV28,TRBJ2-7,CASKPLAWHEQYF,TGTGCCAGCAAACCCTTAGCGTGGCACGAGCAGTACTTC
NA,few,TRBV7-9,TRBJ2-5,CASSFEQDQETQYF,TGTGCCAGCAGCTTTGAGCAGGACCAAGAGACCCAGTACTTC
TRBD2,few,TRBV20-1,TRBJ2-1,CSAKNPRTSGNEQFF,TGCAGTGCAAAAAATCCCCGGACTAGCGGCAATGAGCAGTTCTTC
TRBD2,once,TRBV7-2,TRBJ2-2,CASGMTSGTTGELFF,TGTGCCAGCGGTATGACTAGCGGGACCACCGGGGAGCTGTTTTTT
NA,NA,TRBV7-2,TRBJ2-7,CASSLDAGTSYEQYF,TGTGCCAGCAGCTTAGATGCAGGGACCTCCTACGAGCAGTACTTC
NA,NA,TRBV20-1,TRBJ2-4,CSLSSGVLAKNIQYF,TGCAGTCTGAGTAGCGGCGTACTAGCCAAAAACATTCAGTACTTC
NA,few,TRBV20-1,TRBJ2-5,CSATAGQRETQYF,TGCAGTGCTACCGCTGGACAGCGAGAGACCCAGTACTTC